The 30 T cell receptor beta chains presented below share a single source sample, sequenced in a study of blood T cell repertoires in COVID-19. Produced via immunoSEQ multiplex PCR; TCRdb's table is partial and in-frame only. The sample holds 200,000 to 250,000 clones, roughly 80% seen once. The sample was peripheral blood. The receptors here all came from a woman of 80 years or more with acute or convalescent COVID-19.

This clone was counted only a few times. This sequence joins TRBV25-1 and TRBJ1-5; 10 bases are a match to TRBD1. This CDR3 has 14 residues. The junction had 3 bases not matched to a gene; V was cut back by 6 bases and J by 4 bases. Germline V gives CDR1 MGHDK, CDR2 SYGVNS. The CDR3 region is CASRGTGENQPQHF. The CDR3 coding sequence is TGTGCCAGCAGGGGGACAGGGGAAAATCAGCCCCAGCATTTT.

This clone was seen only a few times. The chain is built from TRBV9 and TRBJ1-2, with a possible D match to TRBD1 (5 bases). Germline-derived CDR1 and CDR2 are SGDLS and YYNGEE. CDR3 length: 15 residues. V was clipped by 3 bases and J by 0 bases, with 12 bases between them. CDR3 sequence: CASSEVDTANYGYTF. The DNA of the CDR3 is TGTGCCAGCAGCGAGGTGGACACCGCTAACTATGGCTACACCTTC.

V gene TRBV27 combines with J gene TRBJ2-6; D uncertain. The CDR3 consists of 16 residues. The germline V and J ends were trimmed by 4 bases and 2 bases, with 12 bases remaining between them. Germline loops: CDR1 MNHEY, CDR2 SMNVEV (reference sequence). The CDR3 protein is CASSSLYSPGANVLTF. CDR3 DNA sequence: TGTGCCAGCAGTTCGCTATACTCACCTGGGGCCAACGTCCTGACTTTC. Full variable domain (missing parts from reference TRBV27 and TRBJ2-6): EAQVTQNPRYLITVTGKKLTVTCSQNMNHEYMSWYRQDPGLGLRQIYYSMNVEVTDKGDVPEGYKVSRKEKRNFPLILESPSPNQTSLYFCASSSLYSPGANVLTFGAGSRLTVL.

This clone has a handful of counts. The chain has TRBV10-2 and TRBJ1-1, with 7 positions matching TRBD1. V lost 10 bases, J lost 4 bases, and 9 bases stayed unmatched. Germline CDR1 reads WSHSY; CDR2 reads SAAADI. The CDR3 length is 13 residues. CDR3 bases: TGCGCCACCAACCTCGCAGGGGGCACTGAAGCTTTCTTT. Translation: CATNLAGGTEAFF.

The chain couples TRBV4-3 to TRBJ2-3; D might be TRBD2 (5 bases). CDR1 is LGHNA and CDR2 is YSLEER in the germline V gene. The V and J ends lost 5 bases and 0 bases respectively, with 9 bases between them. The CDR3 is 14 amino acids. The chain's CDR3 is CASSVGGSTDTQYF. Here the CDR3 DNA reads TGCGCCAGCAGCGTCGGCGGGAGCACAGATACGCAGTATTTT.

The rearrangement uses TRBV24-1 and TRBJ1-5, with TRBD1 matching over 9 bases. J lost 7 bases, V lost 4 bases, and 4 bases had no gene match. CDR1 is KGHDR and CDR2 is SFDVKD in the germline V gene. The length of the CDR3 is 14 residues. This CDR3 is CATSDGTGLQPQHF. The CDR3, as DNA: TGTGCCACCAGTGACGGGACAGGGCTCCAGCCCCAGCATTTT.

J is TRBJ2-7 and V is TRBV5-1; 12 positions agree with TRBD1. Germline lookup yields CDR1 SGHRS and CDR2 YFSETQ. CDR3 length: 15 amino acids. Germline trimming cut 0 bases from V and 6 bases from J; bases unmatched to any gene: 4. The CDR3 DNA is TGCGCCAGCAGCTTGGTGGGACAGGGGGCTCTCGAGCAGTACTTC. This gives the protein CASSLVGQGALEQYF.

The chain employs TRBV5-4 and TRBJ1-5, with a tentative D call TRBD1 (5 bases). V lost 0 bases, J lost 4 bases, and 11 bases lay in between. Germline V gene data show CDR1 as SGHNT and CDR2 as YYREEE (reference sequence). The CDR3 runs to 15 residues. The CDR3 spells CASSLGGTLNQPQHF. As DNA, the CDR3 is TGTGCCAGCAGCTTGGGGGGGACTTTGAATCAGCCCCAGCATTTT.

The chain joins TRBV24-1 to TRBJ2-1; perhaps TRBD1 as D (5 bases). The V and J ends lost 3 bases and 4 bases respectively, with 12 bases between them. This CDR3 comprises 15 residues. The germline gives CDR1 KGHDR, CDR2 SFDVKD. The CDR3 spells CATSDPYRQYNEQFF. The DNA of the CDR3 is TGTGCCACCAGTGATCCCTACCGACAGTACAATGAGCAGTTCTTC.

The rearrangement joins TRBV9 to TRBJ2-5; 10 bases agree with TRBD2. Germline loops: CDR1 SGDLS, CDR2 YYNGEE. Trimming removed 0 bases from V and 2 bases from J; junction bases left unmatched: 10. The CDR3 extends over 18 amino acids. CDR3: CASSVGAAGGRGQETQYF. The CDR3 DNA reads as TGTGCCAGCAGCGTAGGAGCAGCGGGAGGGCGGGGACAAGAGACCCAGTACTTC.

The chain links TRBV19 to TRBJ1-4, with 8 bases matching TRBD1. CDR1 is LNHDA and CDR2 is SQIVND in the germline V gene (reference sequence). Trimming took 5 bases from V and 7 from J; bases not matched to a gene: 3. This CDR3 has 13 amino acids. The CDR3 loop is CASSGQGGEKLFF. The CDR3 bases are TGTGCCAGTAGTGGACAGGGTGGTGAAAAACTGTTTTTT. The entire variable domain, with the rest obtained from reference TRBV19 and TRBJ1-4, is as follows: DGGITQSPKYLFRKEGQNVTLSCEQNLNHDAMYWYRQDPGQGLRLIYYSQIVNDFQKGDIAEGYSVSREKKESFPLTVTSAQKNPTAFYLCASSGQGGEKLFFGSGTQLSVL.

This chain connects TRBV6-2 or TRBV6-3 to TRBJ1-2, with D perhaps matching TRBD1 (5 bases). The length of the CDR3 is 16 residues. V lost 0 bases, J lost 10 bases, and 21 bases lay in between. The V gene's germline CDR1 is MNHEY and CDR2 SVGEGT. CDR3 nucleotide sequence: TGTGCCAGCAGTTACTCGGGGGGATCCTATCTGGGGGTCTACACCTTC. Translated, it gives CASSYSGGSYLGVYTF.

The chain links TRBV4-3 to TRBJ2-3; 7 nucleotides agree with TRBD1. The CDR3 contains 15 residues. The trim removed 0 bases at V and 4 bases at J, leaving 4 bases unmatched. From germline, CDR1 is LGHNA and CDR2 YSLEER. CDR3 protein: CASSQEGTVPDTQYF. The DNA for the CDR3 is TGCGCCAGCAGCCAAGAAGGGACAGTGCCAGATACGCAGTATTTT.

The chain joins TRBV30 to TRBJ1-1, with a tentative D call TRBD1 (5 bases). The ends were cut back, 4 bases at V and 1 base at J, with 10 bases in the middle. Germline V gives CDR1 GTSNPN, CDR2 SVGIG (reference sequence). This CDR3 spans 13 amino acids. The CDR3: CAWTWGGNTEAFF. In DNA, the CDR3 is TGTGCCTGGACCTGGGGGGGGAACACTGAAGCTTTCTTT.

The CDR3: CASSQAASGNTIYF. CDR3 nucleotides: TGTGCCAGCAGCCAGGCGGCCTCTGGAAACACCATATATTTT. This chain joins TRBV3-1 (or the pseudogene TRBV3-2) and TRBJ1-3; D uncertain. Germline-derived CDR1 and CDR2 are LGHDT and YNNKEL (reference sequence). This CDR3 has 14 amino acids. Trimming shortened V by 3 bases and J by 0 bases, and 6 bases separated the two germline ends.

CDR3 sequence (DNA): TGTGCCAGCAGTTACGGGACAGGGTTTAACTATGGCTACACCTTC. It encodes CASSYGTGFNYGYTF. The chain employs TRBV6-6 and TRBJ1-2; 9 positions agree with TRBD1. The V gene end was trimmed by 2 bases and the J gene end by 1 base; junction bases not matched to a gene: 2. CDR1 MNHNY and CDR2 SVGAGI come from the germline V gene (reference sequence). CDR3 length: 15 amino acids.

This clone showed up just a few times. CDR3: CASSAGGDAGELFF. The CDR3 DNA is TGTGCCAGCAGTGCAGGGGGAGACGCCGGGGAGCTGTTTTTT. V is TRBV27 and J is TRBJ2-2; 7 bases match TRBD1. The CDR3 is 14 amino acids. Unmatched junction bases numbered 6, after V lost 5 bases and J lost 6 bases. From germline, CDR1 is MNHEY and CDR2 SMNVEV (reference sequence).

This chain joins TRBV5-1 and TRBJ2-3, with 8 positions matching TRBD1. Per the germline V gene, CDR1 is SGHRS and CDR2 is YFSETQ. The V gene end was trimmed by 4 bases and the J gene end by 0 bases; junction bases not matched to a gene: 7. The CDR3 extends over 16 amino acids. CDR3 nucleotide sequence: TGCGCCAGCAGCCCCCTAGGACAGGGTAGCACAGATACGCAGTATTTT. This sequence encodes CASSPLGQGSTDTQYF.

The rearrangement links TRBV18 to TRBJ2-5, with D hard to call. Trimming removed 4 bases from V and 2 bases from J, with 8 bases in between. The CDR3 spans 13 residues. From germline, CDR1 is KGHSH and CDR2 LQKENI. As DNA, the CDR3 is TGTGCCAGCTCACTATTAACACAAGAGACCCAGTACTTC. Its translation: CASSLLTQETQYF.

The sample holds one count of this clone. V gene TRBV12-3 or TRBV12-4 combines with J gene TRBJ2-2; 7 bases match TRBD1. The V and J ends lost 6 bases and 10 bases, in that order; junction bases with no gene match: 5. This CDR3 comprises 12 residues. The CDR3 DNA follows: TGTGCCAGCAGCCAGGGACAGCAGGAGCTGTTTTTT. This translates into CASSQGQQELFF.

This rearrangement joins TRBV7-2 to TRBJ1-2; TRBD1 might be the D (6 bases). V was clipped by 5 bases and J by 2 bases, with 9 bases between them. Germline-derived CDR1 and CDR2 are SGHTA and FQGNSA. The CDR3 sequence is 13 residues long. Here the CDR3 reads CASSQDSNYGYTF. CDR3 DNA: TGTGCCAGCAGCCAGGACAGCAACTATGGCTACACCTTC. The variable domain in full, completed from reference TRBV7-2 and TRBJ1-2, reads GAGVSQSPSNKVTEKGKDVELRCDPISGHTALYWYRQSLGQGLEFLIYFQGNSAPDKSGLPSDRFSAERTGGSVSTLTIQRTQQEDSAVYLCASSQDSNYGYTFGSGTRLTVV.

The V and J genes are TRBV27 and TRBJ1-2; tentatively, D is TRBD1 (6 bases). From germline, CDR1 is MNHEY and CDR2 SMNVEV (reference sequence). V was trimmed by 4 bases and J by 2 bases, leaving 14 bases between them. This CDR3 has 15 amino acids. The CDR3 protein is CASSSSQGNNYGYTF. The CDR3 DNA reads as TGTGCCAGCAGTTCCTCCCAGGGGAACAACTATGGCTACACCTTC.

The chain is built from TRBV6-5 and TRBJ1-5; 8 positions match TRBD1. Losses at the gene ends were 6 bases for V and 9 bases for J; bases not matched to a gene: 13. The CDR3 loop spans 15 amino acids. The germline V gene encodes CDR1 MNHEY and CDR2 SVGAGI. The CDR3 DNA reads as TGTGCCAGCAGGTCCGGGACAGGTGGCGTAGTGCCCCAGCATTTT. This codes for CASRSGTGGVVPQHF.

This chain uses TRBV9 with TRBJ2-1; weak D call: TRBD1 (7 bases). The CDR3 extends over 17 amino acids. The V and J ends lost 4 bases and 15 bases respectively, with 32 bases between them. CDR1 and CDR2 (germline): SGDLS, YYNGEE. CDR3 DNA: TGTGCCAGCAGCCCCGCCGGGGGTCAGTTGGGGCTAGGGGGCATGTTCTTC. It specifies CASSPAGGQLGLGGMFF.

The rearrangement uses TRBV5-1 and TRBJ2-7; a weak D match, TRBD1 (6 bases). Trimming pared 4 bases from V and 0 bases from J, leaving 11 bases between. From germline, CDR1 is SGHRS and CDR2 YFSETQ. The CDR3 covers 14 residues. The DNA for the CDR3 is TGCGCCAGCAGCGCCTCGACAGGCTCCTACGAGCAGTACTTC. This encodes CASSASTGSYEQYF.

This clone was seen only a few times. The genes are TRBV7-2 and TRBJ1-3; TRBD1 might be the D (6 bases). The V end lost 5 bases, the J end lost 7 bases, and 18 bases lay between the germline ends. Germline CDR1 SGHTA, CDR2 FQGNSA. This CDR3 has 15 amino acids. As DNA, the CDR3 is TGTGCCAGCAGCCCCGGGAGGACAGCCCACAACACCATATATTTT. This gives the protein CASSPGRTAHNTIYF.

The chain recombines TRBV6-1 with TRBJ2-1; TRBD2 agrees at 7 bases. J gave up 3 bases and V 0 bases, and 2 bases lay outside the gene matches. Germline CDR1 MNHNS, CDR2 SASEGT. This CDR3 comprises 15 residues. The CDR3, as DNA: TGTGCCAGCAGTGAAGCGGGGGACTACTACAATGAGCAGTTCTTC. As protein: CASSEAGDYYNEQFF.

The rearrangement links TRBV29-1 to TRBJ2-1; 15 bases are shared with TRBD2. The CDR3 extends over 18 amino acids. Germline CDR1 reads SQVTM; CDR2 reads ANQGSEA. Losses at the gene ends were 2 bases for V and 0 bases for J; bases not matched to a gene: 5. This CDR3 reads CSVERTSGGAYSYNEQFF. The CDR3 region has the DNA TGCAGCGTTGAACGGACTAGCGGGGGGGCTTACTCCTACAATGAGCAGTTCTTC.

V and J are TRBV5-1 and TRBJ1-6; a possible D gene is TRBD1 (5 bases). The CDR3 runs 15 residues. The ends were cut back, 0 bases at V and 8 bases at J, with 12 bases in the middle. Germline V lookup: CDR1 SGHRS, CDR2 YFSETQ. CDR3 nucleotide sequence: TGCGCCAGCAGCTTGGGGACGGGGGTGGATTCACCCCTCCACTTT. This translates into CASSLGTGVDSPLHF. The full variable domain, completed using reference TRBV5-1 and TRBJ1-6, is KAGVTQTPRYLIKTRGQQVTLSCSPISGHRSVSWYQQTPGQGLQFLFEYFSETQRNKGNFPGRFSGRQFSNSRSEMNVSTLELGDSALYLCASSLGTGVDSPLHFGNGTRLTVT.

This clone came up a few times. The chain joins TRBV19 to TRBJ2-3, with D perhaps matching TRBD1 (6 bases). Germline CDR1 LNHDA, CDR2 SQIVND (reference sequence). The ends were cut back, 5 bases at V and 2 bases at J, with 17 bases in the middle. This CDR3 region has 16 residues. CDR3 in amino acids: CASSERGLRLTDTQYF. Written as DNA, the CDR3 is TGTGCCAGTAGTGAGAGGGGGTTGAGGCTCACAGATACGCAGTATTTT.